Each of the 26 T cell receptor beta chains below was sequenced from the same sample in a study of T cell responses to AZD1222 COVID-19 vaccine. Sequencing used immunoSEQ multiplex PCR; TCRdb keeps in-frame clones, though not all of them. The data show 130,000 to 150,000 clones, 85% to 95% seen once. Sample: peripheral blood, taken after recovery from COVID-19. The receptors originated from an adult who had recovered from COVID-19.

The chain carries TRBV7-8 and TRBJ1-6; D is possibly TRBD1 (6 bases). The V gene lost 5 bases and the J gene lost 3 bases, with 11 bases spanning the gap. The CDR3 length is 15 residues. Germline values: CDR1 SGHVS, CDR2 FQNEAQ. The CDR3 nucleotides read TGTGCCAGCAGCGCCCGCAGGGGCTATAATTCACCCCTCCACTTT. The encoded protein is CASSARRGYNSPLHF.

The J gene is TRBJ2-7, the V gene TRBV18, with 10 bases fitting TRBD1. The CDR3 is 16 residues long. Germline V gene sequence: CDR1 KGHSH, CDR2 LQKENI. Losses at the gene ends were 6 bases for V and 3 bases for J; bases not matched to a gene: 11. CDR3 in amino acids: CASSPTSGQGFYEQYF. CDR3 DNA sequence: TGTGCCAGCTCGCCCACTTCGGGACAGGGGTTCTACGAGCAGTACTTC.

V gene TRBV19 combines with J gene TRBJ1-2; D remains ambiguous. CDR3 length: 12 residues. Germline assignment: CDR1 LNHDA and CDR2 SQIVND (reference sequence). Trimming stripped 2 bases from V and 6 bases from J, with 7 bases between. CDR3 nucleotides: TGTGCCAGTAGTATAAGAACAGATGGCTACACCTTC. Amino acid sequence: CASSIRTDGYTF.

The CDR3 coding sequence is TGTGCCAGCAGCGTAGAAGGTGGAAACACCATATATTTT. Its protein product is CASSVEGGNTIYF. The chain carries TRBV9 and TRBJ1-3; D is unresolved. Trimming stripped 0 bases from V and 3 bases from J, with 4 bases between. CDR1 and CDR2 from the germline V gene are SGDLS and YYNGEE. CDR3 length equals 13 residues.

This chain uses TRBV7-2 with TRBJ1-5, with TRBD1 matching 8 bases. This CDR3 region has 13 residues. Germline V gene lookup returns CDR1 SGHTA and CDR2 FQGNSA. Trimming at V came to 11 bases and at J to 6 bases, leaving 9 bases not matched to a gene. The DNA of the CDR3 is TGTGCCTCTTCGGACAGGGATGGTCAGCCCCAGCATTTT. Its protein product is CASSDRDGQPQHF.

This clone was observed a single time. This chain links TRBV28 with TRBJ2-2; D is perhaps TRBD2 (7 bases). The CDR3 length is 14 residues. The V end was cut by 6 bases, the J end by 6 bases, with 14 bases between. Germline V CDR1 and CDR2: MDHEN, SYDVKM. The CDR3 DNA follows: TGTGCCAGCAGCTGGGGGGGCGCGGCCGGGGAGCTGTTTTTT. This sequence encodes CASSWGGAAGELFF.

The V and J genes are TRBV28 and TRBJ2-7, with D perhaps matching TRBD1 or TRBD2 (6 bases each). The CDR3 is 14 amino acids. V lost 7 bases and J 0 bases, leaving 13 bases between the germline ends. Germline V CDR1 and CDR2: MDHEN, SYDVKM. Here the CDR3 reads CASTEGGSSYEQYF. As DNA, the CDR3 is TGTGCCAGCACCGAAGGGGGGTCCTCCTACGAGCAGTACTTC.

This clone appeared a few times. CDR3 coding DNA: TGTGCCAGCAGCTTATGGGCTAGCGGGAGCAATGAGCAGTTCTTC. It specifies CASSLWASGSNEQFF. The rearrangement joins TRBV13 to TRBJ2-1, with 10 nucleotides matching TRBD2. Trimming at V came to 2 bases and at J to 6 bases, leaving 4 bases not matched to a gene. Per the germline V gene, CDR1 is PRHDT and CDR2 is FYEKMQ (reference sequence). The CDR3 is 15 amino acids.

The chain carries TRBV5-1 and TRBJ1-4; D call uncertain. The germline V and J ends were trimmed by 0 bases and 7 bases, with 13 bases remaining between them. CDR1 and CDR2 (germline): SGHRS, YFSETQ. The CDR3 covers 15 residues. This CDR3 reads CASSLAGGSGEKLFF. The CDR3 DNA follows: TGCGCCAGCAGCTTGGCCGGCGGCTCCGGTGAAAAACTGTTTTTT. The full variable domain, completed using reference TRBV5-1 and TRBJ1-4, is KAGVTQTPRYLIKTRGQQVTLSCSPISGHRSVSWYQQTPGQGLQFLFEYFSETQRNKGNFPGRFSGRQFSNSRSEMNVSTLELGDSALYLCASSLAGGSGEKLFFGSGTQLSVL.

CDR3 DNA: TGTGCCATGGCCCGGGACAGCGATTATGGCTACACCTTC. Its translation: CAMARDSDYGYTF. J is TRBJ1-2 and V is TRBV10-3; 7 bases line up with TRBD1. Germline CDR1 is ENHRY and CDR2 is SYGVKD. The CDR3 contains 13 residues. With 9 bases clipped from V and 5 bases from J, the junction kept 9 bases outside the gene matches.

The chain couples TRBV10-2 to TRBJ2-1, with TRBD1 identical over 9 bases. Trimming removed 6 bases from V and 2 bases from J; junction bases left unmatched: 2. The CDR3 loop spans 14 amino acids. Germline CDR1 and CDR2: WSHSY and SAAADI. The CDR3 DNA reads as TGCGCCAGCAGAGGGACAGGGCCCTACAATGAGCAGTTCTTC. Its translation is CASRGTGPYNEQFF.

The chain recombines TRBV5-5 with TRBJ2-1; perhaps TRBD1 as D (6 bases). V lost 3 bases, J lost 10 bases, and 11 bases lay in between. Germline V gene data show CDR1 as SGHKS and CDR2 as YYEKEE (reference sequence). This CDR3 region has 12 residues. The CDR3, as DNA: TGTGCCAGCAGCTCGCTCGACAGGGAGCAGTTCTTC. Amino acid sequence: CASSSLDREQFF.

V is TRBV7-8 and J is TRBJ2-4, with 9 bases fitting TRBD2. This CDR3 is 22 amino acids long. V shed 2 bases and J 1 base; nucleotides not matched to a gene: 21. Germline assignment: CDR1 SGHVS and CDR2 FQNEAQ. CDR3 residues: CASSLSPGRFAGGLGAKNIQYF. CDR3 bases: TGTGCCAGCAGCTTATCACCAGGGCGCTTTGCGGGAGGGTTGGGGGCCAAAAACATTCAGTACTTC.

The genes are TRBV18 and TRBJ2-7; D unresolved. The germline gives CDR1 KGHSH, CDR2 LQKENI. V was cut by 3 bases and J by 3 bases, with 12 bases left in between. There are 14 residues in the CDR3. The CDR3 DNA reads as TGTGCCAGCTCACCGGGCGGCAGAGACTACGAGCAGTACTTC. Protein product: CASSPGGRDYEQYF.

The J gene is TRBJ2-7, the V gene TRBV5-1; 9 bases line up with TRBD2. CDR3 length: 14 amino acids. J was trimmed by 3 bases and V by 5 bases; bases with no gene match: 6. CDR1 SGHRS and CDR2 YFSETQ come from the germline V gene. The CDR3 region has the DNA TGCGCCAGCAGTGCCGGGACTAGCATCTACGAGCAGTACTTC. As protein: CASSAGTSIYEQYF.

Comment on this clone: This same CDR3 is encoded by further DNA sequences in the sample. The chain recombines TRBV7-3 with TRBJ2-1; TRBD2 matches 7 bases. Germline-derived CDR1 and CDR2 are SGHTA and FQGTGA. With V trimmed by 1 base and J by 4 bases, 7 bases remained unmatched. The CDR3 is 16 amino acids. The CDR3 is CASSLMAGVSYNEQFF. DNA of the CDR3: TGTGCCAGCAGCTTAATGGCGGGAGTATCGTACAATGAGCAGTTCTTC.

The chain is built from TRBV6-4 and TRBJ2-1; 11 bases are a match to TRBD2. CDR3 size: 19 residues. Looked up from germline, CDR1 is MRHNA and CDR2 is SNTAGT. J was trimmed by 0 bases and V by 4 bases; bases with no gene match: 11. The CDR3 spells CASSATGTSGTSSYNEQFF. CDR3 bases: TGTGCCAGCAGTGCCACCGGGACTAGCGGCACTAGCTCCTACAATGAGCAGTTCTTC.

The rearrangement uses TRBV10-3 and TRBJ2-1, with 14 bases aligning to TRBD2. Germline V gene lookup returns CDR1 ENHRY and CDR2 SYGVKD. V shed 4 bases, J shed 6 bases, and the junction held 2 bases outside the gene matches. The length of the CDR3 is 15 residues. CDR3 in amino acids: CAISGTSGRTNEQFF. DNA for the CDR3: TGTGCCATCAGTGGGACTAGCGGGAGGACCAATGAGCAGTTCTTC.

The chain carries TRBV28 and TRBJ2-1, with 9 bases matching TRBD2. Trimming at V came to 2 bases and at J to 9 bases, leaving 8 bases not matched to a gene. The CDR3 contains 15 residues. The germline CDR1 and CDR2 sequences are MDHEN and SYDVKM. CDR3 region: CASSLAAGGRGEQFF. The CDR3 DNA is TGTGCCAGCAGTTTAGCCGCGGGAGGGCGAGGTGAGCAGTTCTTC.

V usage is TRBV3-1 (or the pseudogene TRBV3-2) and J usage is TRBJ2-7; TRBD1 matches 8 bases. The CDR3 totals 13 residues. Trimming cost V 3 bases and J 6 bases; bases outside gene matches: 4. The germline gives CDR1 LGHDT, CDR2 YNNKEL (reference sequence). As DNA, the CDR3 is TGTGCCAGCAGCCAGACAGGGGTCGGCGAGCAGTACTTC. It yields the protein CASSQTGVGEQYF.

The rearrangement joins TRBV15 to TRBJ2-7, with 8 bases matching TRBD1. CDR1 is LNHNV, CDR2 YYDKDF, per germline (reference sequence). This CDR3 is 14 amino acids long. J was trimmed by 3 bases and V by 0 bases; bases with no gene match: 1. The CDR3 loop is CATSRDRGLYEQYF. In nucleotides, the CDR3 is TGTGCCACCAGCAGAGACAGGGGGCTCTACGAGCAGTACTTC.

As DNA, the CDR3 is TGTGCCAGCAGCCGACGTAGGGCTGGTAGCGCTGAAGCTTTCTTT. It is translated as CASSRRRAGSAEAFF. V and J are TRBV5-8 and TRBJ1-1; D call uncertain. V dropped 4 bases and J dropped 6 bases, with 19 bases sitting between them. There are 15 residues in the CDR3. From germline, CDR1 is SGHTS and CDR2 YDEGEE.

The genes are TRBV6-1 and TRBJ2-7; D ambiguous. V shed 0 bases and J shed 0 bases, with 6 bases lying between them. CDR3 length equals 14 residues. Germline values: CDR1 MNHNS, CDR2 SASEGT. DNA for the CDR3: TGTGCCAGCAGTGAAGCAGAGAGCTCCTACGAGCAGTACTTC. Its translation: CASSEAESSYEQYF.

V gene TRBV19 combines with J gene TRBJ2-1, with unresolved D. Looked up from germline, CDR1 is LNHDA and CDR2 is SQIVND (reference sequence). This CDR3 comprises 12 residues. The V gene lost 3 bases and the J gene lost 4 bases, with 4 bases spanning the gap. In DNA, the CDR3 is TGTGCCAGTAGTATCATGTACAATGAGCAGTTCTTC. As protein: CASSIMYNEQFF.

The chain has TRBV5-1 and TRBJ2-3, with 15 bases matching TRBD2. Germline CDR1 and CDR2: SGHRS and YFSETQ. Trimming removed 2 bases from V and 4 bases from J; junction bases left unmatched: 11. This CDR3 region has 19 residues. CDR3 loop: CASSFGLAGGPSEADTQYF. The CDR3, as DNA: TGCGCCAGCAGCTTTGGACTAGCGGGAGGGCCATCAGAGGCAGATACGCAGTATTTT. Filled out from reference TRBV5-1 and TRBJ2-3, the complete variable domain reads KAGVTQTPRYLIKTRGQQVTLSCSPISGHRSVSWYQQTPGQGLQFLFEYFSETQRNKGNFPGRFSGRQFSNSRSEMNVSTLELGDSALYLCASSFGLAGGPSEADTQYFGPGTRLTVL.

The chain links TRBV9 to TRBJ2-3; D is unclear. The CDR3 runs to 14 residues. CDR1 and CDR2 (germline): SGDLS, YYNGEE. V lost 5 bases and J lost 1, with 11 bases in between. CDR3 in amino acids: CASSSRTGTDTQYF. The DNA of the CDR3 is TGTGCCAGCAGTTCTAGGACGGGCACAGATACGCAGTATTTT.